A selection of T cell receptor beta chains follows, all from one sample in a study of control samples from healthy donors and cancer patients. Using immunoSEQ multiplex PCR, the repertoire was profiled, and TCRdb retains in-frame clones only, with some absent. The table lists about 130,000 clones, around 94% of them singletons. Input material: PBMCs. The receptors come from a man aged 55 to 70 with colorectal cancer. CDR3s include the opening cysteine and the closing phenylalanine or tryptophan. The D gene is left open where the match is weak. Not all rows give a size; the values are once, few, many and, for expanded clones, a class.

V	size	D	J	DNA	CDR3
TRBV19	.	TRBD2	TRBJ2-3	TGTGCCAGTAGTATCGGGAGCGGACTAGACGACCTCGGGCAGTATTTT	CASSIGSGLDDLGQYF
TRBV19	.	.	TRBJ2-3	TGTGCCAGTAGTATAGGGAGTTGGGCCGCCACAGATACGCAGTATTTT	CASSIGSWAATDTQYF
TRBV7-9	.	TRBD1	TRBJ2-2	TGTGCCAGCAGCCGAGGGACAGGACATAGCGGGGAGCTGTTTTTT	CASSRGTGHSGELFF
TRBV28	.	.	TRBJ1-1	TGTGCCAGCAACTCCCCCTCCCCCGGGGAGACAAAGGACACTGAAGCTTTCTTT	CASNSPSPGETKDTEAFF
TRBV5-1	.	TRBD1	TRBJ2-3	TGCGCCAGCAGCCCGGGACAGGGGGCGCGGTTTACGCAGTATTTT	CASSPGQGARFTQYF
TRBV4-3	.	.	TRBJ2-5	TGCGCCAGCAGCCAAGATTGGAGGAGGAAGGAGACCCAGTACTTC	CASSQDWRRKETQYF
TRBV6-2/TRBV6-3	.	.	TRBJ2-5	TGTGCCAGCAGTTACTCGGCGGAGACCCAGTACTTC	CASSYSAETQYF
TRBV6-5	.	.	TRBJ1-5	TGTGCCAGCCGGGGGGGGTGGAATCAGCCCCAGCATTTT	CASRGGWNQPQHF
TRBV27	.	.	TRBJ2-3	TGTGCCAGCAGTTCGTGGACAGGGAGGGGGACAGATACGCAGTATTTT	CASSSWTGRGTDTQYF
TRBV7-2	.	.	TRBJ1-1	TGTGCCAGCAGCCCTGCGGGGGGGCAGGTCCGGCTTAAGACTGAAGCTTTCTTT	CASSPAGGQVRLKTEAFF
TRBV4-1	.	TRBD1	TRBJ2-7	TGCGCCAGCAGCCCAGGACAGGGACCTTCCTACGAGCAGTACTTC	CASSPGQGPSYEQYF
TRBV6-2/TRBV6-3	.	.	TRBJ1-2	TGTGCCAGCAGCTTGCCGGGGGGCGGCTATGGCTACACCTTC	CASSLPGGGYGYTF
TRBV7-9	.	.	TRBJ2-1	TGTGCCAGCAGTCATAGCTCCTACAATGAGCAGTTCTTC	CASSHSSYNEQFF
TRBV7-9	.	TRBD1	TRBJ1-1	TGTGCCAGCAGCCCCGAGACAGGGGGCGGGTCTGAAGCTTTCTTT	CASSPETGGGSEAFF
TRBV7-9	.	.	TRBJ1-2	TGTGCCAGCAGCTGGGGGGCAGGGGTTGTTTATGGCTACACCTTC	CASSWGAGVVYGYTF
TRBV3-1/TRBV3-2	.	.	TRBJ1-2	TGTGCCAGCAGCCAATTGGGGGCAGGCGTAACCTATGGCTACACCTTC	CASSQLGAGVTYGYTF
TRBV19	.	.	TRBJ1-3	TGTGCCAGTAGCTCACACCTCGGCTCTGGAAACACCATATATTTT	CASSSHLGSGNTIYF
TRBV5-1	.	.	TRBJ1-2	TGCGCCAGCAGCTCCGGAGGACAGCAGGGATCCTATGGCTACACCTTC	CASSSGGQQGSYGYTF
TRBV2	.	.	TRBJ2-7	TGTGCCAGCAGTGAAGGGGCCTACGAGCAGTACTTC	CASSEGAYEQYF
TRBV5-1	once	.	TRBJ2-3	TGCGCCAGCAGCTTTAGGGGAGTGATAGCAGATACGCAGTATTTT	CASSFRGVIADTQYF
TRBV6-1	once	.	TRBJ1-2	TGTGCCAGCAGTGAACGGTTAAAGGCACGGAACTATGGCTACACCTTC	CASSERLKARNYGYTF
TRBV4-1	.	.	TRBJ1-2	TGCGCCAGCAGCCAAGACACGGGCGCCGGCTATGGCTACACCTTC	CASSQDTGAGYGYTF
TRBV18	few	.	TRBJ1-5	TGTGCCAGCTCACCCTTACAGGGCCAAGGACAGCCCCAGCATTTT	CASSPLQGQGQPQHF
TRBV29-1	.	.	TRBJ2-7	TGCAGCGTCCACCAGGGCGCAGGGATAGTGTACGAGCAGTACTTC	CSVHQGAGIVYEQYF
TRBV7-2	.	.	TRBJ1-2	TGTGCCAGCAGCTTACCGGCGTCGAACTATGGCTACACCTTC	CASSLPASNYGYTF
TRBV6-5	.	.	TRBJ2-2	TGTGCCAGCAGTTATGGGGTGAGCACCGGGGAGCTGTTTTTT	CASSYGVSTGELFF
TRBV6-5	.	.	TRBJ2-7	TGTGCCAGCAGACATAGGCCCGAGTCCTACGAGCAGTACTTC	CASRHRPESYEQYF
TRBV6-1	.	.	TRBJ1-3	TGTGCCAGCAGTGAAGAAGCCCACATTATGGGGGGAAACACCATATATTTT	CASSEEAHIMGGNTIYF
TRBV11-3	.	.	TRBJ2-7	TGTGCCAGCAGCTACTCACAGGGTAACGAGCAGTACTTC	CASSYSQGNEQYF
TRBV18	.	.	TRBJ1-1	TGTGCCAGCTCACCAGAGGCATGGGGGGCTGAAGCTTTCTTT	CASSPEAWGAEAFF
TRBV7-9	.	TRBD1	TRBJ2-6	TGTGCCAGCAGCTTAGGGACAGGCAACGTCCTGACTTTC	CASSLGTGNVLTF
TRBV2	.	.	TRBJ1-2	TGTGCCAGCAGCGGGGCGTTCAACTATGGCTACACCTTC	CASSGAFNYGYTF